This T cell receptor beta chain comes out of a study of T cell repertoires in cytomegalovirus infection (dated by TCRdb to between 2018 and 2021). Describing the broader study: Peptide stimulations targeted recently identified HLA-C-restricted CMV epitopes, whose presentation resists viral immunomodulation, together with well-studied HLA-B-restricted epitopes. Donor HLA type was relevant to the analysis, as public TCR beta signatures indicated carriage of CMV infection together with the matching HLA type. Points the paper makes about the study in general: In the ex vivo response, HLA-C-restricted CMV-specific TCR beta clonotypes were dominant, and in two of eight donors the single most frequent clonotype came from this HLA-C-restricted group. In both this cohort and an independent cohort of under 450 donors, the cumulative frequency of public TCR beta family members distinguished carriers of CMV infection plus the relevant HLA type.

This sample was sequenced with an Illumina HiSeq 1500. The public sequencing data were trimmed at Q25 with fastp and processed into clonotypes with MiXCR by TCRdb, which kept only in-frame beta chains. Rows are unified per CDR3 protein, each entry keeping the most common DNA and genes. The sample profile shows some 20,000 distinct CDR3 sequences; 35% to 45% of them were found once. The ten largest account for approximately 94% of the sample. A note on this clonotype: No cognate antigen has been identified for it. Per-base qualities were not stored, and no clone one base away is much larger.

The sample's treatment or condition, from its label and the paper: in vitro stimulation with specific CMV peptide epitopes to enrich CMV-specific T cells. From a lookup of the germline V gene (reference sequence), CDR1 and CDR2 are MNHEY and SMNVEV. Including the terminal cysteine and phenylalanine, the CDR3 comprises 13 residues. Left in the record is the CDR3 DNA by itself, 39 bases read in frame from the first base. V loses 10 bases of germline sequence and J loses 2 bases, and the interval between the two ends is 13 bases. Recombination linked TRBV27 to TRBJ2-3; the D gene is unclear. This specimen consisted of CD8+ T cells from cultured PBMCs, obtained from culture after CMV antigen stimulation. The receptor's source is a human donor in good health (CMV status not recorded). Some clones in this sample may be carry-over from other donors' samples. The CDR3 loop reads CATNGPFTDTQYF. The DNA is as follows: TGTGCCACCAATGGCCCCTTCACAGATACGCAGTATTTT.